A single sample is the source of the 30 T cell receptor beta chains below, sequenced in a study of T cells after yellow fever vaccination. Using its own MiXCR run on the 5' RACE reads, TCRdb lists one record per CDR3 protein. The repertoire consists of roughly 330,000 distinct CDR3 sequences, with under 5% occurring once and the leading ten covering more than 20%. Sequenced here: PBMCs, sampled 5 days after the yellow fever booster vaccination. These receptors all stem from a man younger than 30 who received the YFV17D yellow fever vaccine.

In its sample, this clonotype was seen a few times. The chain couples TRBV27 to TRBJ2-3; D possibly corresponds to TRBD1 (6 bases). This CDR3 has 16 residues. Trimming took off 6 bases at V and 0 bases at J, with 16 bases between the two ends. Germline loops: CDR1 MNHEY, CDR2 SMNVEV (reference sequence). The CDR3 DNA is TGTGCCAGCAGGGACAGATCGCTCGCCAGCACAGATACGCAGTATTTT. Its translation is CASRDRSLASTDTQYF.

This clonotype was seen a few times. This chain uses TRBV6-5 with TRBJ2-1; the match to TRBD1 covers 9 bases. This CDR3 has 17 amino acids. The junction had 16 bases not matched to a gene; V was cut back by 3 bases and J by 10 bases. The V gene's germline CDR1 is MNHEY and CDR2 SVGAGI. The CDR3 sequence is CASSYNWDRVPEEEQFF. CDR3 nucleotides: TGTGCCAGCAGTTATAATTGGGACAGGGTCCCTGAAGAGGAGCAGTTCTTC.

J is TRBJ2-3 and V is TRBV7-9; weak D call: TRBD2 (7 bases). There are 14 residues in the CDR3. Germline V lookup: CDR1 SEHNR, CDR2 FQNEAQ (reference sequence). The V end was cut by 3 bases, the J end by 6 bases, with 13 bases between. As DNA, the CDR3 is TGTGCCAGCAGCTTTGGCGGGGGCGGGGATACGCAGTATTTT. Translated, it gives CASSFGGGGDTQYF. Complete variable domain (other parts from reference TRBV7-9 and TRBJ2-3): DTGVSQNPRHKITKRGQNVTFRCDPISEHNRLYWYRQTLGQGPEFLTYFQNEAQLEKSRLLSDRFSAERPKGSFSTLEIQRTEQGDSAMYLCASSFGGGGDTQYFGPGTRLTVL.

This clonotype was found a few times. The chain employs TRBV6-5 and TRBJ2-1; TRBD2 agrees at 12 bases. The CDR3 has 19 residues. Germline assignment: CDR1 MNHEY and CDR2 SVGAGI. V was clipped by 2 bases and J by 5 bases; unmatched bases: 13. The CDR3 sequence: CASSYDALAGGPENNEQFF. CDR3 coding DNA: TGTGCCAGCAGTTACGATGCCCTAGCGGGGGGGCCGGAGAACAATGAGCAGTTCTTC.

In its sample, this clonotype was seen once. Germline and junction disagree at one end, which may indicate a read error. This sequence joins TRBV19 and TRBJ1-2; weak D call: TRBD1 (6 bases). CDR3 length equals 13 residues. In germline, CDR1 is LNHDA, CDR2 SQIVND (reference sequence). CDR3 loop: CASMDRANYGYPF. The DNA for the CDR3 is TGTGCCAGCATGGACAGAGCTAACTATGGCTACCCCTTC.

This clonotype was observed many times. CDR3 bases: TGTGCCAGCAGCTCGTACTCGGGGGGACTCACAGATACGCAGTATTTT. It is translated as CASSSYSGGLTDTQYF. The chain links TRBV7-2 to TRBJ2-3; 7 nucleotides match TRBD2. Germline-derived CDR1 and CDR2 are SGHTA and FQGNSA. Losses at the gene ends were 4 bases for V and 2 bases for J; bases not matched to a gene: 9. CDR3 size: 16 residues. The full variable domain, in which reference TRBV7-2 and TRBJ2-3 provide the parts outside the CDR3, is GAGVSQSPSNKVTEKGKDVELRCDPISGHTALYWYRQSLGQGLEFLIYFQGNSAPDKSGLPSDRFSAERTGGSVSTLTIQRTQQEDSAVYLCASSSYSGGLTDTQYFGPGTRLTVL.

This clonotype occurred many times. The genes are TRBV20-1 and TRBJ2-1, with a possible D match to TRBD2 (5 bases). Trimming left V 6 bases short and J 13 bases short, with 19 bases between. In germline, CDR1 is DFQATT, CDR2 SNEGSKA (reference sequence). CDR3 size: 12 residues. The CDR3 here is CSALEGWRYQFF. For the CDR3, the DNA is TGCAGTGCCCTCGAGGGATGGCGGTACCAGTTCTTC.

The J gene is TRBJ2-1, the V gene TRBV4-1; 8 nucleotides agree with TRBD1. The V and J ends lost 6 bases and 10 bases, in that order; junction bases with no gene match: 8. This CDR3 is built from 13 residues. Germline CDR1 reads MGHRA; CDR2 reads YSYEKL. CDR3 DNA: TGCGCCAGCAGAGCGGACAGGGACAGGGAGCAGTTCTTC. Encoded protein: CASRADRDREQFF.

The gene calls are TRBV27 and TRBJ1-1; 9 positions agree with TRBD1. Trimming at V came to 4 bases and at J to 3 bases, leaving 6 bases not matched to a gene. Germline lookup yields CDR1 MNHEY and CDR2 SMNVEV (reference sequence). This CDR3 has 15 amino acids. The CDR3 coding sequence is TGTGCCAGCAGTTCCTGGACAGGGGCGGACACTGAAGCTTTCTTT. It specifies CASSSWTGADTEAFF.

The sample holds a few counts of this clonotype. The rearrangement links TRBV15 to TRBJ2-2; 7 positions agree with TRBD1. The CDR3 runs to 14 residues. The germline CDR1 and CDR2 sequences are LNHNV and YYDKDF (reference sequence). After removal of 2 bases from V and 6 bases from J, the junction contained 3 bases not matched to a gene. As DNA, the CDR3 is TGTGCCACCAGCAGACACGACAGGGCCGGGGAGCTGTTTTTT. Translation: CATSRHDRAGELFF.

This clonotype was found many times. The J gene is TRBJ2-2, the V gene TRBV4-3; no clear D. V was shortened by 0 bases and J by 1 base, with 6 bases between the two germline ends. Germline V gene data show CDR1 as LGHNA and CDR2 as YSLEER. This CDR3 spans 15 amino acids. The CDR3 bases are TGCGCCAGCAGCCAAGAGGCACGGAACACCGGGGAGCTGTTTTTT. Amino acids: CASSQEARNTGELFF.

This clonotype was counted ten times or more. The chain joins TRBV6-2 or TRBV6-3 to TRBJ2-3, with D perhaps TRBD2 (7 bases). The ends were cut back, 0 bases at V and 2 bases at J, with 15 bases in the middle. Germline V gene sequence: CDR1 MNHEY, CDR2 SVGEGT. CDR3 length: 17 amino acids. CDR3 loop: CASSYSGGLRPTDTQYF. Here the CDR3 DNA reads TGTGCCAGCAGTTACTCGGGGGGGCTGAGACCCACAGATACGCAGTATTTT.

The sample holds a few counts of this clonotype. V and J are TRBV7-2 and TRBJ1-6; D may be TRBD1 (5 bases). The CDR3 has 17 amino acids. CDR1 and CDR2 (germline): SGHTA, FQGNSA. V was cut by 5 bases and J by 1 base, with 15 bases left in between. The chain's CDR3 is CASSPERGRSYNSPLHF. DNA for the CDR3: TGTGCCAGCAGCCCTGAGAGGGGACGGTCCTATAATTCACCCCTCCACTTT. Full variable domain (missing parts from reference TRBV7-2 and TRBJ1-6): GAGVSQSPSNKVTEKGKDVELRCDPISGHTALYWYRQSLGQGLEFLIYFQGNSAPDKSGLPSDRFSAERTGGSVSTLTIQRTQQEDSAVYLCASSPERGRSYNSPLHFGNGTRLTVT.

This clonotype showed up many times. Here the CDR3 DNA reads TGTGCCAGCAGTTTTGGGCAGGGGAACAATCAGCCCCAGCATTTT. It translates to CASSFGQGNNQPQHF. The chain combines TRBV12-3 or TRBV12-4 with TRBJ1-5, with D possibly matching TRBD1 (6 bases). Trimming shortened V by 3 bases and J by 3 bases, and 12 bases separated the two germline ends. The CDR3 consists of 15 residues.

The table lists this clonotype with a few counts. V usage is TRBV7-2 and J usage is TRBJ2-1; 12 bases line up with TRBD2. The CDR3 has 19 residues. V lost 4 bases to trimming and J lost 0 bases; unmatched junction nucleotides: 10. CDR1 is SGHTA, CDR2 FQGNSA, per germline. The chain's CDR3 is CASSSRLAGDLSSYNEQFF. The CDR3 coding sequence is TGTGCCAGCAGCTCAAGACTAGCGGGGGATCTTAGCTCCTACAATGAGCAGTTCTTC.

This clonotype has only a few counts. V usage is TRBV6-5 and J usage is TRBJ2-2; 8 bases are a match to TRBD1. This CDR3 has 15 amino acids. The germline gives CDR1 MNHEY, CDR2 SVGAGI. Trimming cost V 2 bases and J 1 base; bases outside gene matches: 0. CDR3 bases: TGTGCCAGCAGTTACGGGACAGGGAACACCGGGGAGCTGTTTTTT. It specifies CASSYGTGNTGELFF.

There are many counts of this clonotype. The chain uses TRBV5-4 and TRBJ1-1, with 7 positions matching TRBD1. Per germline, CDR1 SGHNT and CDR2 YYREEE (reference sequence). J lost 5 bases, V lost 6 bases, and 13 bases had no gene match. This CDR3 is built from 15 residues. CDR3 residues: CASTLGAPGGTEAFF. CDR3 coding DNA: TGTGCCAGCACCTTAGGCGCCCCAGGGGGGACTGAAGCTTTCTTT.

This clonotype was found many times. The chain carries TRBV9 and TRBJ2-3; D remains unclear. Germline assignment: CDR1 SGDLS and CDR2 YYNGEE. Trimming left V 0 bases short and J 5 bases short, with 7 bases between. The CDR3 is 13 amino acids. In DNA, the CDR3 is TGTGCCAGCAGCGTAGGGAACGGAGATACGCAGTATTTT. This encodes CASSVGNGDTQYF.

This clonotype turned up a few times. The chain recombines TRBV7-3 with TRBJ2-1; D is possibly TRBD1 or TRBD2 (5 bases each). Germline values: CDR1 SGHTA, CDR2 FQGTGA. The CDR3 length is 15 residues. The germline V and J ends were trimmed by 5 bases and 5 bases, with 16 bases remaining between them. The CDR3 spells CASSPLGVKDNEQFF. In nucleotides, the CDR3 is TGTGCCAGCAGCCCTCTGGGGGTAAAAGACAATGAGCAGTTCTTC.

V and J are TRBV5-1 and TRBJ2-3, with D possibly TRBD1 on 6 matching bases. The CDR3 consists of 16 residues. Germline CDR1 is SGHRS and CDR2 is YFSETQ. V lost 4 bases and J lost 0, with 15 bases in between. As DNA, the CDR3 is TGCGCCAGCAGCCCCCGACCAGGGGAAAGCACAGATACGCAGTATTTT. It codes for CASSPRPGESTDTQYF.

This clonotype was seen repeatedly, ten times or more. The chain's CDR3 is CASSLQQNSEAFF. The CDR3 bases are TGTGCCAGCAGCCTACAGCAAAACTCTGAAGCTTTCTTT. J is TRBJ1-1 and V is TRBV7-8; D unresolved. In germline, CDR1 is SGHVS, CDR2 FQNEAQ. V was trimmed by 5 bases and J by 6 bases, leaving 13 bases between them. The CDR3 is 13 residues long.

The sample holds a few counts of this clonotype. V gene TRBV6-2 or TRBV6-3 combines with J gene TRBJ1-5; 7 bases map to TRBD1. Germline V CDR1 and CDR2: MNHEY, SVGEGT. The CDR3 sequence is 13 residues long. V lost 6 bases and J lost 9; bases outside the gene matches: 8. The CDR3 DNA follows: TGTGCCAGCAGCGAGACAGGGCAGCGGCCCCAGCATTTT. Translation gives CASSETGQRPQHF.

This chain uses TRBV12-3 or TRBV12-4 with TRBJ2-2; TRBD1 matches at 9 bases. This CDR3 region has 18 residues. Unmatched junction bases numbered 12, after V lost 6 bases and J lost 1 base. The CDR3, as DNA: TGTGCCAGCAGCCTAGGGATCCCGGGACAGGGGAACACCGGGGAGCTGTTTTTT. Its translation: CASSLGIPGQGNTGELFF.

The V call is TRBV3-1, the J call TRBJ1-5, with a weak D call TRBD1 (6 bases). V lost 1 base and J 6 bases, leaving 13 bases between the germline ends. Germline-derived CDR1 and CDR2 are LGHDT and YNNKEL (reference sequence). The CDR3 covers 15 residues. The CDR3 is CASSQAGGHGQPQHF. The CDR3 DNA reads as TGTGCCAGCAGCCAAGCGGGGGGACACGGTCAGCCCCAGCATTTT.

The rearrangement joins TRBV6-2 or TRBV6-3 to TRBJ2-1, with D maybe TRBD2 (6 bases). This CDR3 is built from 13 residues. Germline CDR1 MNHEY, CDR2 SVGEGT. Trimming shortened V by 10 bases and J by 0 bases, and 10 bases separated the two germline ends. The CDR3 sequence: CATLANSYNEQFF. CDR3 bases: TGTGCCACGCTAGCGAACTCCTACAATGAGCAGTTCTTC.

This clonotype has just a few counts. CDR3 sequence (DNA): TGCAGTGCTAGAGATGTCGGGCATCTCAGCACAGATACGCAGTATTTT. Protein: CSARDVGHLSTDTQYF. The chain carries TRBV20-1 and TRBJ2-3; D gene uncertain. CDR1 is DFQATT and CDR2 is SNEGSKA in the germline V gene (reference sequence). The CDR3 has 16 amino acids. V lost 0 bases and J 0 bases, leaving 13 bases between the germline ends.

This clonotype was seen a handful of times. The chain joins TRBV27 to TRBJ1-2; no definite D call. Germline CDR1 and CDR2: MNHEY and SMNVEV (reference sequence). This CDR3 comprises 13 residues. Trimming shortened V by 7 bases and J by 5 bases, and 14 bases separated the two germline ends. DNA of the CDR3: TGTGCCAGCAAACGGTCTAATGTTTATGGCTACACCTTC. Translating gives CASKRSNVYGYTF.

The J gene is TRBJ1-5, the V gene TRBV5-6, with D possibly being TRBD1 (6 bases). The CDR3 length is 16 residues. Looked up from germline, CDR1 is SGHDT and CDR2 is YYEEEE. The ends were cut back, 4 bases at V and 9 bases at J, with 23 bases in the middle. CDR3 in amino acids: CASSLLGGADNGPQHF. In nucleotides, the CDR3 is TGTGCCAGCAGCCTCTTGGGGGGGGCCGACAATGGGCCCCAGCATTTT.

This clonotype came up a few times. The genes are TRBV5-1 and TRBJ2-7; 8 positions agree with TRBD1. The CDR3 loop spans 16 amino acids. CDR1 is SGHRS and CDR2 is YFSETQ in the germline V gene. The J segment lost 4 bases and the V segment lost 2 bases, leaving 11 bases of the junction unmatched. CDR3 in DNA: TGCGCCAGCAGCTTTGGACAGGGCCCGAGTTATTACGAGCAGTACTTC. As protein: CASSFGQGPSYYEQYF. Filled out from reference TRBV5-1 and TRBJ2-7, the complete variable domain reads KAGVTQTPRYLIKTRGQQVTLSCSPISGHRSVSWYQQTPGQGLQFLFEYFSETQRNKGNFPGRFSGRQFSNSRSEMNVSTLELGDSALYLCASSFGQGPSYYEQYFGPGTRLTVT.

This clonotype has ten or more counts. The chain carries TRBV5-1 and TRBJ1-6; D is undetermined. The germline V gene has CDR1 SGHRS and CDR2 YFSETQ. The V end was cut by 4 bases, the J end by 6 bases, with 11 bases between. The CDR3 covers 14 residues. Here the CDR3 reads CASSEAGPNSPLHF. The CDR3 DNA reads TGCGCCAGCAGCGAGGCAGGACCTAATTCACCCCTCCACTTT.